This T cell receptor (beta chain) was captured by sequencing in a study of CD8 T cells in ankylosing spondylitis. TCRdb re-analysed the 5' RACE reads in MiXCR, keeping a single row per CDR3 protein. Here the sample spans hundreds of thousands of distinct CDR3 sequences, 8.6% being singletons. The table lists this clonotype with many counts. Antigen unknown. Notes on the study in general: Previously reported in reactive arthritis synovial fluid and blood were some of the motif variants. Significant enrichment of disease-linked clones was reportedly seen in matched ankylosing spondylitis synovial fluid.

The receptor's source is a male donor with ankylosing spondylitis or in good health (not recorded which). The material sequenced was blood, either unsorted or a sorted T cell fraction (not recorded which).

The CDR3 region has the DNA TGCGCCAGCAGCCCGCGGGGCGGTACCTACAATGAGCAGTTCTTC. Protein: CASSPRGGTYNEQFF. The chain recombines TRBV5-1 with TRBJ2-1; D is perhaps TRBD2 (6 bases). V dropped 4 bases and J dropped 2 bases, with 13 bases sitting between them. Germline CDR1 is SGHRS and CDR2 is YFSETQ. This CDR3 contains 15 residues.